This T cell receptor (beta chain) appears in the sequencing data of a study of T cells in tumors after PD-1 blockade. Germline CDR1 and CDR2: KGHSH and LQKENI. The CDR3 sequence is 15 residues long. V dropped 5 bases and J dropped 4; count of bases not matched to a gene: 7. Clones were sequenced by immunoSEQ multiplex PCR, and TCRdb holds only the in-frame ones, with some missing. The sample shows some 18,000 clones, about 85% of them seen only once. Within the sample, this clone is medium-sized (0.01 to 0.1%). Input was 616 ng to 6,004 ng of genomic DNA from tumor or blood. This rearrangement joins TRBV18 to TRBJ1-3; 8 nucleotides line up with TRBD1. The source of this sequence is a human donor with advanced basal cell or squamous cell carcinoma (not recorded which). The sample was PBMCs, taken after anti-PD-1 therapy. The CDR3 sequence is CASSETAGGGNTIYF. CDR3 DNA sequence: TGTGCCAGCTCAGAGACCGCAGGGGGCGGAAACACCATATATTTT.